These T cell receptor beta chains were read from a single sample in a study of pediatric ulcerative colitis. This table comes from immunoSEQ multiplex PCR, and its TCRdb copy is limited to in-frame clones, with some not included. The table includes 50,000 to 65,000 clones, about 90% detected once. Specimen: blood. These receptors all stem from a boy younger than 18 with severe ulcerative colitis. CDR3s leave out the opening cysteine and the closing phenylalanine or tryptophan.

V gene	J gene	CDR3 protein
TRBV9	TRBJ1-3	ASSVEPRGSAGDNTIY
TRBV11-2	TRBJ2-7	ASSLFVTYEQY
TRBV6-5	TRBJ2-1	ASSSTGGHEQF
TRBV15	TRBJ2-7	ATTEGYEQY
TRBV29-1	TRBJ1-1	SVLGHFMNTEAF
TRBV6-5	TRBJ1-2	ASRTFWDSYGYT
TRBV28	TRBJ2-2	ASVQGANTGELF
TRBV28	TRBJ2-7	ASSLLRGYEQY
TRBV2	TRBJ2-1	ASSGLSNEQF
TRBV4-1	TRBJ2-7	ASSHPGALAGADEQY
TRBV7-9	TRBJ2-1	ASSLGPGWNEQF
TRBV9	TRBJ2-5	ASSFTGEETQY
TRBV30	TRBJ2-3	AWGFGDTQY
TRBV4-1	TRBJ1-1	ASGQQGVTEAF
TRBV27	TRBJ2-3	ASTSTDTQY
TRBV7-6	TRBJ1-1	ASSLQLEGEAF
TRBV4-2	TRBJ2-1	ASSQFLFNEQF
TRBV6-1	TRBJ2-7	ASSELRTGGAEQY
TRBV19	TRBJ1-1	ASTGQGSTEAF
TRBV22-1	TRBJ2-2	PGSTPGTTKLDTGELF
TRBV6-5	TRBJ2-5	ASSSAGQWGTETQY
TRBV7-8	TRBJ2-2	ASTHVVGGTGELF
TRBV5-8	TRBJ1-5	ASSSRDDSLGNQPQH
TRBV6-5	TRBJ2-3	ASSYSGGGTDTQY
TRBV11-2	TRBJ2-5	ASRQSAAGETQY
TRBV21-1	TRBJ1-5	ASPRGNQPQH
TRBV11-2	TRBJ2-2	ASSEDRKNTGELF
TRBV7-6	TRBJ1-1	ASSLLPTTEAF
TRBV7-2	TRBJ1-1	ASSPGAQHNTEAF
TRBV6-5	TRBJ2-1	ASRIEQNTAQF
TRBV14	TRBJ1-2	ASSQGDTNYGYT
TRBV4-2	TRBJ2-1	ASSQFTASEYNEQF
TRBV6-5	TRBJ2-7	ASSLTSGSYEQY
TRBV29-1	TRBJ2-1	SVAAPDHNEQF
TRBV19	TRBJ1-5	ASRLGPQPQH
TRBV11-3	TRBJ2-1	ASSVMETEQF
TRBV21-1	TRBJ1-4	ASSNEDRDSVNEKLF
TRBV15	TRBJ2-5	ATSRLQFGTEQETQY
TRBV5-6	TRBJ1-1	ASSGAGYTEAF
TRBV5-1	TRBJ2-1	ASSLAPATSYNEQF
TRBV6-1	TRBJ2-2	ASSELAASTGELF
TRBV29-1	TRBJ2-3	SVDVGTSTDTQY
TRBV5-1	TRBJ2-1	ASSTGLTLYNEQF
TRBV10-1	TRBJ2-3	ASSESWGRDTDTQY
TRBV25-1	TRBJ2-1	ASSARENNEQF
TRBV6-1	TRBJ2-5	ASSISRAETQY
TRBV2	TRBJ2-1	ASSLRHGPRNNEQF
TRBV2	TRBJ1-2	ASSENRGDGYT
TRBV15	TRBJ2-7	ATSPLAGDLSYEQY
TRBV25-1	TRBJ2-1	ASSDGGEQF
TRBV28	TRBJ2-7	ASSFPSLESLKEQY
TRBV9	TRBJ2-1	ASSGSQAGRVDEQF
TRBV5-6	TRBJ2-7	ASSLGQDYEQY
TRBV6-5	TRBJ2-7	ATRRGAWSEQY
TRBV29-1	TRBJ2-7	SVTPGDSYEQY
TRBV19	.	ASSIGGRTYEQY
TRBV11-2	TRBJ2-5	ASSPTRLGPETQY
TRBV7-2	TRBJ1-5	ASSLAFSGQPQH